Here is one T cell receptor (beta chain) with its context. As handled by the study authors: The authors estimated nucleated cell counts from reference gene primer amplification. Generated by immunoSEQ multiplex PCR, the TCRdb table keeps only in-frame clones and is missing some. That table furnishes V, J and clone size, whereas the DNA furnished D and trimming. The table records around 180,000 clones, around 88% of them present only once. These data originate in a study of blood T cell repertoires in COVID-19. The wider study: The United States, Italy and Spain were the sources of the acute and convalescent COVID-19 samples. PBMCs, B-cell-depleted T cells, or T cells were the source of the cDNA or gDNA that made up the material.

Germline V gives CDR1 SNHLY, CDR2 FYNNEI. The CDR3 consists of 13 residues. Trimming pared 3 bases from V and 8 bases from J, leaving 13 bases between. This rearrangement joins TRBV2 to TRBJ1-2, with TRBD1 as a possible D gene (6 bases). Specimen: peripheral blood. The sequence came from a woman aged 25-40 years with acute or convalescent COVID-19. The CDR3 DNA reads TGTGCCAGCAGTGAGAGGGGGACATGGGGCTACACCTTC. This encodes CASSERGTWGYTF.